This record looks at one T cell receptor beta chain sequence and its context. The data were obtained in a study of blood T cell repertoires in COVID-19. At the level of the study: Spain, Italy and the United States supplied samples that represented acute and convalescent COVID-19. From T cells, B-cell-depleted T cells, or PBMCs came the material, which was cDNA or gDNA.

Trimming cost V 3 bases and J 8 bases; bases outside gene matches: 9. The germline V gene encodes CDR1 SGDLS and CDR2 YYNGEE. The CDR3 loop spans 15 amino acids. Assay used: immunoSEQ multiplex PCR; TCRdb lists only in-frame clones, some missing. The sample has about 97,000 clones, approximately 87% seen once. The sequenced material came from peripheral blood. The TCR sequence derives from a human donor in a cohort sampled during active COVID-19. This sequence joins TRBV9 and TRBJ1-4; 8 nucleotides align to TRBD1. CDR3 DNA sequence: TGTGCCAGCAGCGGTTCGGGACAGGTGGACGAAAAACTGTTTTTT. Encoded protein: CASSGSGQVDEKLFF.